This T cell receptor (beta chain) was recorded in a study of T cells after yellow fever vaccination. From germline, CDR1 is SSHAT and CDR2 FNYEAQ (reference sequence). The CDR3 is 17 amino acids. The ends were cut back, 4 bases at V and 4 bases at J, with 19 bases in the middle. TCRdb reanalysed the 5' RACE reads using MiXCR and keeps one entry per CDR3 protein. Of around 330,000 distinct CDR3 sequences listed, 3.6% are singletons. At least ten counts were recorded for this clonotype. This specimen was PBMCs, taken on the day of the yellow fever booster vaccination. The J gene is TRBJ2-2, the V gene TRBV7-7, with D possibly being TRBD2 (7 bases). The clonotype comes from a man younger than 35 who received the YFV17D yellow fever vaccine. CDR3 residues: CASSSAAGATVTGELFF. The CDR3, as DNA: TGTGCCAGCAGCTCCGCCGCGGGGGCGACGGTCACCGGGGAGCTGTTTTTT. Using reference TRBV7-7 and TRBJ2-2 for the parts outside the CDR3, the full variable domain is GAGVSQSPRYKVTKRGQDVTLRCDPISSHATLYWYQQALGQGPEFLTYFNYEAQPDKSGLPSDRFSAERPEGSISTLTIQRTEQRDSAMYRCASSSAAGATVTGELFFGEGSRLTVL.